This TCR beta chain was identified in a study of shared clonotypes between healthy human individuals. Study background: CD4 naive and CD4 memory each took three plates per donor, while CD8 naive took two and CD8 memory one. General observations from the study: Large sequencing depth failed to make sorted-subset sequencing complete, rarefaction showed. The represented genetic and exposure-history diversity was limited by the small number of donors.

The naive CD8 subset, CD45RO-negative cells positively selected for CCR7, excluded terminally differentiated effector memory CD45RA+ cells. Comments on this clone: The antigen is undetermined.

Deep was the level used in running the assay. Using immunoSEQ multiplex PCR, the repertoire was profiled, and TCRdb retains in-frame clones only, with some absent. The profile shows roughly 2 million clones, approximately 94% of them singletons. This TCR derives from a man between 18 and 29 years old in good health. Sequencing was carried out using naive CD8+ T cells sorted from blood.

The CDR3 protein is CAISDPGQSSAQHF. The CDR3 DNA follows: TGTGCCATCAGTGACCCGGGACAGAGCTCGGCCCAGCATTTT. The chain joins TRBV10-3 to TRBJ1-5; 7 nucleotides line up with TRBD1. The V segment lost 3 bases and the J segment 11 bases; nucleotides outside the gene matches: 10. The germline gives CDR1 ENHRY, CDR2 SYGVKD. The CDR3 contains 14 residues.